This T cell receptor beta chain was recovered during a study of cytomegalovirus exposure and HLA in healthy donors. Study-wide points: A later analysis linked a missense DCLRE1C variant to TCR beta V- and J-gene trimming. Most likely, a cluster of highly shared sequence variants arose as a sequencing artifact. Altogether, 150 to 200 TCR beta chains were recorded as cytomegalovirus-associated.

With V trimmed by 1 base and J by 2 bases, 9 bases remained unmatched. The CDR3 has 18 residues. Per the germline V gene, CDR1 is LGHNA and CDR2 is YSLEER. A multiplex PCR was run with 60 Vbeta primers and 13 Jbeta primers. Assay: immunoSEQ multiplex PCR; the TCRdb copy retains only in-frame clones and omits some. The sample has over 85,000 clones; roughly three quarters are singletons. As concerns this clone: Its antigen is undetermined.

There were likely unrecorded immune exposures, though donors were nominally healthy when sampled. The sequence was collected from a female donor in good health and CMV-seronegative. The rearrangement joins TRBV4-3 to TRBJ2-1; 9 bases align to TRBD2. The sequenced sample was PBMCs. CDR3 DNA: TGCGCCAGCAGCCAAGTGCCTAGCGGGGTAGGGGCCTACAATGAGCAGTTCTTC. This gives the protein CASSQVPSGVGAYNEQFF.